The clone carrying this TCR beta chain was seen only a few times. Its cognate antigen is unknown. These data belong to a study of T cell repertoires in cytomegalovirus infection. Study overall: Recently described HLA-C-restricted plus well-studied HLA-B-restricted CMV epitopes were used. Shared public TCR beta signatures pointed to both CMV infection and a matching HLA type.

TCRdb re-called the reads with MiXCR, one entry per CDR3 protein. Among roughly 860,000 distinct CDR3 sequences, 30% to 35% were seen once, and the ten largest hold around 12%. There are 17 residues in the CDR3. Looked up from germline, CDR1 is SGHVT and CDR2 is SQSDAQ. After removal of 2 bases from V and 8 bases from J, the junction contained 15 bases not matched to a gene. Study-wide findings and caveats: Dominant in the ex vivo response were TCR beta clonotypes restricted by HLA-C and specific for CMV.

Here the sequenced sample was cultured CD8+ T cells from PBMCs, taken from culture after CMV antigen stimulation. The rearrangement joins TRBV7-4 to TRBJ1-2, with 9 positions matching TRBD1. This TCR was recovered from a human donor in good health (CMV status not recorded). Some clones in this sample may be carry-over from other donors' samples. The CDR3 nucleotides are TGTGCCAGCAGCTTAACCCACAGGGGGCGAGTCGTTCCGGGCTACACCTTC. Translating it yields CASSLTHRGRVVPGYTF.